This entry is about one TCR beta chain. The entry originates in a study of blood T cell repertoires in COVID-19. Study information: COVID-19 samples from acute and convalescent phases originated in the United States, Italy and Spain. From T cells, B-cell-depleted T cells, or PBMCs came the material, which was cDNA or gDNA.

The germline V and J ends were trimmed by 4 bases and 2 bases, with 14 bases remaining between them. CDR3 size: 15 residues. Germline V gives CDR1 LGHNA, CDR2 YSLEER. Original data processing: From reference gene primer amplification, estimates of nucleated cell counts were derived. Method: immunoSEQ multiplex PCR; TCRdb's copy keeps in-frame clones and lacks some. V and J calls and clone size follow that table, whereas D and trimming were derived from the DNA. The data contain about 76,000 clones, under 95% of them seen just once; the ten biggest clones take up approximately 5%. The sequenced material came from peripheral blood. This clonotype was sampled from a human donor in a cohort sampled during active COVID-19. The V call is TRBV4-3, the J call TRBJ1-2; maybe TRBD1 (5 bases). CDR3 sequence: CASSRAQEINYGYTF. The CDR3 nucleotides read TGCGCCAGCAGCCGAGCACAGGAGATAAACTATGGCTACACCTTC.